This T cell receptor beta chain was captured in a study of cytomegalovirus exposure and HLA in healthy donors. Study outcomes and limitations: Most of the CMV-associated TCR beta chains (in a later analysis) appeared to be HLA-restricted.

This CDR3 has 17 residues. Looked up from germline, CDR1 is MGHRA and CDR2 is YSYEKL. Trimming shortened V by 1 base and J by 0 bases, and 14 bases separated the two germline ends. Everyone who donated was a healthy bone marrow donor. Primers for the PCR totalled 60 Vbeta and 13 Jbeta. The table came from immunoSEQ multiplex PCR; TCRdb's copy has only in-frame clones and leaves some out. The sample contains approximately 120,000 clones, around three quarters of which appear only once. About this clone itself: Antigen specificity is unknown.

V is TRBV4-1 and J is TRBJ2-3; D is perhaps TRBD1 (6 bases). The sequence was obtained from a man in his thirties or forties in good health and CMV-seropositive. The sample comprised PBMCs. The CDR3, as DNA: TGCGCCAGCAGCCAAGTCGGACAGAGAGTTAGCACAGATACGCAGTATTTT. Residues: CASSQVGQRVSTDTQYF.